This TCR beta chain was sequenced in a study of T cell repertoires in cytomegalovirus infection. Study in general: In public TCR beta signatures, there were indications of both CMV infection and matching HLA type. Overall study findings and caveats: Individuals carrying CMV plus the relevant HLA were identified by cumulative frequency of public TCR beta families. CMV-specific HLA-C-restricted TCR beta clonotypes dominated the ex vivo response.

In TCRdb, the reads were re-called with MiXCR into one record per CDR3 protein. The data show roughly 600,000 distinct CDR3 sequences, 20% to 25% seen once. This clonotype has only a few counts. Its specificity is unknown. The V gene lost 5 bases and the J gene lost 11 bases, with 12 bases spanning the gap. The CDR3 consists of 11 residues. CDR1 MDHEN and CDR2 SYDVKM come from the germline V gene. What was sequenced was CD8+ T cells from PBMCs. The TCR comes from a human donor in good health (CMV status not recorded). Some clones in this sample may be carry-over from other donors' samples. The V gene is TRBV28, the J gene TRBJ1-1, with no clear D. The CDR3: CASSTAWPAFF. CDR3 in DNA: TGTGCCAGCAGTACTGCGTGGCCTGCTTTCTTT.